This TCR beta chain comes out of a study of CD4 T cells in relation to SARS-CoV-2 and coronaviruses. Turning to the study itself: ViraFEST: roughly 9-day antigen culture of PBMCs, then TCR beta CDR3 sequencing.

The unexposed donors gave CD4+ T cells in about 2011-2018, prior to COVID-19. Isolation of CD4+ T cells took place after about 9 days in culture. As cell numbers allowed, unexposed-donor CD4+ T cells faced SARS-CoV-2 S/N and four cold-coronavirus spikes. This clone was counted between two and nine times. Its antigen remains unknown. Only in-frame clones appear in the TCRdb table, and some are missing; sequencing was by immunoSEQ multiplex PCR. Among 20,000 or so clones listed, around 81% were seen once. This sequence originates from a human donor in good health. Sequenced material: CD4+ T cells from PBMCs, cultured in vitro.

CDR3 loop: CASSLPQDGGYTF. CDR3 coding DNA: TGTGCCAGCAGCTTGCCGCAGGACGGTGGCTACACCTTC. The V call is TRBV5-4, the J call TRBJ1-2; no clear D. The CDR3 length is 13 residues. Trimming pared 1 base from V and 7 bases from J, leaving 11 bases between. Germline V gives CDR1 SGHNT, CDR2 YYREEE (reference sequence).